This entry lists 9 T cell receptor beta chains sequenced from one sample in a study of blood T cell repertoires in COVID-19 (dated by TCRdb to 2020 to 2021). Library method: the immunoSEQ multiplex PCR assay. TCRdb stores this immuneACCESS table with in-frame sequences only. Part of the clones is absent; in the studies checked, under half of the shortfall reflects unresolved V genes, and no reason is known for the rest. In all, the sample holds about 160,000 clones, and 70% to 90% of those were seen once. The ten top clones hold around 6.7% of the sample. The sample comprised PBMCs or T cells enriched from blood (not recorded which). Receptors were obtained from a woman between 45 and 65 years old who had recovered from COVID-19.

The chain recombines TRBV6-1 with TRBJ2-5, with D perhaps TRBD2 (5 bases). The CDR3 contains 16 residues. The V gene lost 3 bases and the J gene lost 0 bases, with 14 bases spanning the gap. Germline-derived CDR1 and CDR2 are MNHNS and SASEGT. This CDR3 is CASSDGKVRDQETQYF. The CDR3 DNA is TGTGCCAGCAGTGATGGAAAGGTGAGGGACCAAGAGACCCAGTACTTC.

This chain joins TRBV10-1 and TRBJ2-1, with 9 bases lining up with TRBD2. V lost 8 bases to trimming and J lost 7 bases; unmatched junction nucleotides: 6. This CDR3 has 13 amino acids. Germline V gives CDR1 WNHNN, CDR2 SYGVQD (reference sequence). The CDR3 DNA reads TGCGCCAGCCTAGCGGGGACGAAGAATGAGCAGTTCTTC. This sequence encodes CASLAGTKNEQFF.

V and J are TRBV6-2 or TRBV6-3 and TRBJ2-6; 9 bases fit TRBD1. V lost 2 bases, J lost 4 bases, and 9 bases stayed unmatched. The CDR3 runs 18 residues. CDR1 and CDR2 (germline): MNHEY, SVGEGT. CDR3 residues: CASSYPQGARGGANVLTF. DNA of the CDR3: TGTGCCAGCAGTTACCCACAGGGGGCGCGGGGAGGGGCCAACGTCCTGACTTTC.

The chain uses TRBV5-1 and TRBJ1-2; the D gene is possibly TRBD1 (6 bases). Trimming took 5 bases from V and 5 from J, leaving 13 bases between them. CDR3 length equals 13 residues. Germline V gives CDR1 SGHRS, CDR2 YFSETQ. CDR3 residues: CASRGAVGYGYTF. The CDR3 nucleotides read TGCGCCAGCAGGGGGGCTGTTGGATATGGCTACACCTTC.

V usage is TRBV2 and J usage is TRBJ1-1; D possibly corresponds to TRBD1 (6 bases). The germline V gene encodes CDR1 SNHLY and CDR2 FYNNEI. V was pared by 2 bases and J by 1 base, with 11 bases between. There are 15 residues in the CDR3. CDR3 sequence reads: CASSEYRGGNTEAFF. In nucleotides, the CDR3 is TGTGCCAGCAGTGAATATAGGGGGGGGAACACTGAAGCTTTCTTT.

The CDR3 DNA reads TGTGCCAGCAGCTACCTCGGACAGAACAATGAGCAGTTCTTC. Translation: CASSYLGQNNEQFF. The chain has TRBV7-3 and TRBJ2-1; TRBD1 is a possible D gene (6 bases). Germline-derived CDR1 and CDR2 are SGHTA and FQGTGA. The CDR3 is made up of 14 amino acids. V was pared by 4 bases and J by 5 bases, with 12 bases between.

This clone was recorded only once. The chain uses TRBV7-8 and TRBJ2-7; TRBD2 agrees at 10 bases. The V and J ends lost 0 bases and 1 base, in that order; junction bases with no gene match: 9. Germline assignment: CDR1 SGHVS and CDR2 FQNEAQ. This CDR3 is built from 18 residues. This CDR3 is CASSLAMSGLAFSYEQYF. The CDR3 DNA reads as TGTGCCAGCAGCTTAGCGATGTCGGGACTAGCGTTTTCCTACGAGCAGTACTTC.

The chain joins TRBV29-1 to TRBJ2-7; a weak D match, TRBD2 (6 bases). This CDR3 is 11 amino acids long. Trimming pared 7 bases from V and 3 bases from J, leaving 10 bases between. CDR1 and CDR2 (germline): SQVTM, ANQGSEA. CDR3 bases: TGCAGCGCTACGGGGGACTACGAGCAGTACTTC. It is translated as CSATGDYEQYF.

This clone came up once. The gene calls are TRBV7-2 and TRBJ2-3; D not certain. V was shortened by 5 bases and J by 2 bases, with 5 bases between the two germline ends. The CDR3 is made up of 12 amino acids. Germline V gene data show CDR1 as SGHTA and CDR2 as FQGNSA. DNA of the CDR3: TGTGCCAGCAGCACTTTCACAGATACGCAGTATTTT. Translation gives CASSTFTDTQYF.